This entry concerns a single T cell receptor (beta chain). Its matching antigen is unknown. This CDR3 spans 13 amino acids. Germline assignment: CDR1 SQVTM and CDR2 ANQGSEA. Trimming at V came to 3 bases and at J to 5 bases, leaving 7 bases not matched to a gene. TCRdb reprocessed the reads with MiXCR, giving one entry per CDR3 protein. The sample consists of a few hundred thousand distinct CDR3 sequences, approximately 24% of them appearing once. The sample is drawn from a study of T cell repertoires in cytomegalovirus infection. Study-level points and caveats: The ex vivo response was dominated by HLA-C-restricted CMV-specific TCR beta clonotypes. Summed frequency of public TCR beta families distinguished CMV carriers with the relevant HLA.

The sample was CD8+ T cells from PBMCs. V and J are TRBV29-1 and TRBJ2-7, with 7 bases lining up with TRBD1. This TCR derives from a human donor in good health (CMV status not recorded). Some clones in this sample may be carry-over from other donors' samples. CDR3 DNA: TGCAGCGTTGATATGACAGGGAACAACGAGCAGTACTTC. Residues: CSVDMTGNNEQYF.